These T cell receptor beta chains were read from a single sample in a study of early T cells in non-severe SARS-CoV-2 infection. TCRdb recomputed calls from the 5' RACE reads with MiXCR, one row per CDR3 protein. The sample holds some 45,000 distinct CDR3 sequences, about 4% seen once. Source material: whole blood. Source of these receptors: an adult who was a healthcare worker with PCR-confirmed SARS-CoV-2 infection or an uninfected control (not recorded which). CDR3s include the opening cysteine and the closing phenylalanine or tryptophan. A D gene is named only where the DNA matches it firmly. A clone size is listed for some rows: how often the clone was seen (once, few, many), or a class if it is expanded.

length: 9; J: TRBJ1-2; V: TRBV20-1; size: many; D: -; CDR3: CSDQNGYTF; DNA: TGCAGTGATCAGAATGGCTACACCTTC
length: 14; J: TRBJ2-2; V: TRBV19; size: many; D: -; CDR3: CASSGDLNTGELFF; DNA: TGTGCCAGTAGTGGGGACTTAAACACCGGGGAGCTGTTTTTT
length: 15; J: TRBJ1-1; V: TRBV6-1; size: many; D: -; CDR3: CASSPGAGTGTEAFF; DNA: TGTGCCAGCAGTCCCGGGGCGGGGACGGGCACTGAAGCTTTCTTT
length: 15; J: TRBJ1-1; V: TRBV5-1; size: -; D: -; CDR3: CASSFTGDMNTEAFF; DNA: TGCGCCAGCAGCTTCACGGGGGATATGAACACTGAAGCTTTCTTT
length: 15; J: TRBJ2-1; V: TRBV7-7; size: -; D: -; CDR3: CASSPTGYEGGEQFF; DNA: TGTGCCAGCAGCCCCACAGGGTATGAAGGAGGTGAGCAGTTCTTC
length: 17; J: TRBJ2-1; V: TRBV5-4; size: many; D: TRBD2; CDR3: CASSSDGLALVRNEQFF; DNA: TGTGCCAGCAGCTCCGACGGACTAGCATTAGTTAGGAATGAGCAGTTCTTC
length: 20; J: TRBJ1-5; V: TRBV4-3; size: many; D: -; CDR3: CASSQDLGGNVAYSNQPQHF; DNA: TGCGCCAGCAGCCAAGATTTGGGGGGGAACGTCGCCTATAGCAATCAGCCCCAGCATTTT
length: 13; J: TRBJ1-4; V: TRBV20-1; size: many; D: -; CDR3: CSARRLRNEKLFF; DNA: TGCAGTGCGAGGAGACTCAGAAATGAAAAACTGTTTTTT
length: 15; J: TRBJ1-2; V: TRBV6-6; size: many; D: -; CDR3: CASTYNQLGAKGYTF; DNA: TGTGCCAGCACTTACAACCAATTGGGGGCTAAAGGCTACACCTTC
length: 14; J: TRBJ1-1; V: TRBV20-1; size: few; D: TRBD1; CDR3: CSARNRGVDTEAFF; DNA: TGCAGTGCTAGGAACAGGGGAGTCGACACTGAAGCTTTCTTT
length: 17; J: TRBJ1-5; V: TRBV4-2; size: many; D: -; CDR3: CASSKEDFDRNNQPQHF; DNA: TGTGCCAGCAGCAAAGAAGACTTTGACAGAAACAATCAGCCCCAGCATTTT
length: 16; J: TRBJ2-7; V: TRBV6-5; size: many; D: -; CDR3: CASSPLSRGPPKEQYF; DNA: TGTGCCAGCAGTCCCTTAAGTCGGGGGCCCCCGAAGGAGCAGTACTTC
length: 13; J: TRBJ1-2; V: TRBV25-1; size: many; D: -; CDR3: CASSDYKDYGYTF; DNA: TGTGCCAGCAGTGACTATAAAGACTATGGCTACACCTTC
length: 15; J: TRBJ2-7; V: TRBV20-1; size: many; D: TRBD2; CDR3: CSAVYGAGVSYEQYF; DNA: TGCAGTGCTGTGTACGGAGCGGGAGTTTCCTACGAGCAGTACTTC